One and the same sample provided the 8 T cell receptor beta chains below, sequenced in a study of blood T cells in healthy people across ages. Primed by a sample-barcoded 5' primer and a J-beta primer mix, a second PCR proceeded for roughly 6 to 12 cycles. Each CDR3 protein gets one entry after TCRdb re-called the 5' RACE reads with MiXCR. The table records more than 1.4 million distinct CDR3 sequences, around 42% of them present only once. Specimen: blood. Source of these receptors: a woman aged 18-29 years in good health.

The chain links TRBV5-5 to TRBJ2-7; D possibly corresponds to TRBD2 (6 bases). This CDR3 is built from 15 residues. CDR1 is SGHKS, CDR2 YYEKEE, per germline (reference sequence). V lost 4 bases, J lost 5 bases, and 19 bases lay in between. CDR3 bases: TGTGCCAGCAGCCCTCTGGGGGGAGCAATCGACGAGCAGTACTTC. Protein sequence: CASSPLGGAIDEQYF.

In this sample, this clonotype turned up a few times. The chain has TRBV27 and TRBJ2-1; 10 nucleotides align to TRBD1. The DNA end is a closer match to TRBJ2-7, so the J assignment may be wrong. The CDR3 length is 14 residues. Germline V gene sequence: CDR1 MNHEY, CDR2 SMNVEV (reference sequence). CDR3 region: CASKPGQGYNEQYF. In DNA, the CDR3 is TGTGCCAGCAAACCGGGACAGGGGTACAATGAGCAGTACTTC.

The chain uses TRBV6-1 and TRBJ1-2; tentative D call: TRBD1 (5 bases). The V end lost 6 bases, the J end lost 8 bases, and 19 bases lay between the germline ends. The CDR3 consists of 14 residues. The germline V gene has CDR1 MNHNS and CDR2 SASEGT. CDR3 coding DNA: TGTGCCAGCAGGCCGACAGACAGTTCCTACGGCTACACCTTC. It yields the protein CASRPTDSSYGYTF.

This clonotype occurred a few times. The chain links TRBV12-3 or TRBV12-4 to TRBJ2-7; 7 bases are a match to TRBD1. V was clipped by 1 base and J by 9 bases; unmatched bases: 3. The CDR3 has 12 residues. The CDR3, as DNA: TGTGCCAGCAGTTTAGGACAGGGTGGGCAGTACTTC. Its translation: CASSLGQGGQYF.

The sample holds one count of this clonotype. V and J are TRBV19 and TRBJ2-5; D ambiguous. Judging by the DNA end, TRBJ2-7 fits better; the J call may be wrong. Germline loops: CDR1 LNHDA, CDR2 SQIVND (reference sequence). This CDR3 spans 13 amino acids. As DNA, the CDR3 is TGTGCCAGTAGTACAACAGTACCCTACGAGCAGTACTTC. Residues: CASSTTVPYEQYF.

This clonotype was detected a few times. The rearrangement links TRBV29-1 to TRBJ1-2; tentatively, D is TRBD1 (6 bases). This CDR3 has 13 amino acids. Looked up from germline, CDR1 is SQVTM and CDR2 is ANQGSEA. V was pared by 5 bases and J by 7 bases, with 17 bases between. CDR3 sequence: CSVTPDSSTGYTF. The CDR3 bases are TGCAGCGTTACCCCGGACAGTTCTACTGGCTACACCTTC.

Written as DNA, the CDR3 is TGTGCCAGCAGTGGGGGGGCCCACCCAGGTGGCTACACCTTC. Translating gives CASSGGAHPGGYTF. This chain links TRBV25-1 with TRBJ1-2, with D possibly being TRBD1 (6 bases). From germline, CDR1 is MGHDK and CDR2 SYGVNS. The CDR3 loop spans 14 amino acids. The ends were cut back, 4 bases at V and 7 bases at J, with 16 bases in the middle.

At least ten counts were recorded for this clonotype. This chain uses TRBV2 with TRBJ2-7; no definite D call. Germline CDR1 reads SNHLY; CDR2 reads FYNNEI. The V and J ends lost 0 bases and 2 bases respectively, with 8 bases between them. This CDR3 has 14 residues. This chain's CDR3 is CASSEALDPYEQYF. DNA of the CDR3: TGTGCCAGCAGTGAAGCGCTGGATCCCTACGAGCAGTACTTC.